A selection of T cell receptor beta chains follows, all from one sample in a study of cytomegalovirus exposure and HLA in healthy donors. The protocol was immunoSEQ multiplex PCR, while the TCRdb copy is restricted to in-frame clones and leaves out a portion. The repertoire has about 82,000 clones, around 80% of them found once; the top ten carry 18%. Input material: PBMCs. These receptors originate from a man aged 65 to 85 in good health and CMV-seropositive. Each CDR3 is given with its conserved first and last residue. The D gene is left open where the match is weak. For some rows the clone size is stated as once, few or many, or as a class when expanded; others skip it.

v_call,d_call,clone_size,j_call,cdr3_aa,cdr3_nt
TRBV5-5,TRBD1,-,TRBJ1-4,CASSRDSQEKLFF,TGTGCCAGCAGCCGGGACAGCCAAGAAAAACTGTTTTTT
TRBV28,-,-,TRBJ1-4,CASAGPVAEKLFF,TGTGCCAGCGCAGGGCCGGTGGCTGAAAAACTGTTTTTT
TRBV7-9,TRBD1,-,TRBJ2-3,CASSFTGGADTQYF,TGTGCCAGCAGCTTTACAGGGGGCGCAGATACGCAGTATTTT
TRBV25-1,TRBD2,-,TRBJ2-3,CASRSAGGDTQYF,TGTGCCAGCAGAAGCGCGGGAGGAGATACGCAGTATTTT
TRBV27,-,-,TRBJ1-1,CASSFNRNTEAFF,TGTGCCAGCAGTTTTAATAGGAACACTGAAGCTTTCTTT
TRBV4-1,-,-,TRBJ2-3,CASSPLEYTDTQYF,TGCGCCAGCAGCCCACTAGAATACACAGATACGCAGTATTTT
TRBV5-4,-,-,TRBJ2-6,CASSLPSASGANVLTF,TGTGCCAGCAGCCTACCAAGCGCGTCTGGGGCCAACGTCCTGACTTTC
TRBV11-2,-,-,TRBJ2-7,CASSPSGLSYEQYF,TGTGCCAGCAGCCCATCGGGACTCTCCTACGAGCAGTACTTC
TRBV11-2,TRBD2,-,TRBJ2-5,CASRDLAGETQYF,TGTGCCAGCAGGGACCTAGCGGGAGAGACCCAGTACTTC
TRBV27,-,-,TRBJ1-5,CASSWSANQPQHF,TGTGCCAGCAGTTGGTCAGCGAATCAGCCCCAGCATTTT
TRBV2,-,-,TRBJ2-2,CASKQANTGELFF,TGTGCCAGCAAACAGGCGAACACCGGGGAGCTGTTTTTT
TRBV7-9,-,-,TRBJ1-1,CASLNRDLNTEAFF,TGTGCCAGCCTTAACAGAGATCTGAACACTGAAGCTTTCTTT
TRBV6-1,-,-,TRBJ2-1,CASSEALETALGYEQFF,TGTGCCAGCAGTGAAGCGCTTGAGACAGCTTTGGGGTATGAGCAGTTCTTC
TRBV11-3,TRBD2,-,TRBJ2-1,CASSLVGTSNNEQFF,TGTGCCAGCAGCTTAGTTGGGACTAGTAACAATGAGCAGTTCTTC
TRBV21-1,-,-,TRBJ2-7,CASSNRECCHEQYF,TGTGCCAGCAGCAACAGGGAATGTTGCCACGAGCAGTACTTC
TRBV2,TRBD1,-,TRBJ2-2,CASRGTGGTGELFF,TGTGCCAGCAGAGGGACAGGGGGCACCGGGGAGCTGTTTTTT
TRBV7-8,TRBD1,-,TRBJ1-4,CASSLGQGKNEKLFF,TGTGCCAGCAGCTTAGGACAGGGAAAAAATGAAAAACTGTTTTTT
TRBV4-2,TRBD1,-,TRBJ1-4,CASSQAGQGGEKLFF,TGTGCCAGCAGCCAAGCTGGACAGGGAGGCGAAAAACTGTTTTTT
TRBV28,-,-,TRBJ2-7,CASSPTTGRGDF,TGTGCCAGCAGTCCTACTACAGGAAGGGGTGACTTC
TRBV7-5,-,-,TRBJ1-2,CVRSFLPGDGGYTF,TGTGTCAGAAGCTTCCTCCCAGGGGATGGAGGCTACACCTTC
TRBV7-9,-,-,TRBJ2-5,CASSLFGGQETQYF,TGTGCCAGCAGCTTATTCGGCGGCCAAGAGACCCAGTACTTC
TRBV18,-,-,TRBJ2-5,CASSPPRGGETQYF,TGTGCCAGCTCACCACCGAGGGGGGGAGAGACCCAGTACTTC
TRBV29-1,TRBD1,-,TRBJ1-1,CSVESGGFQAFF,TGCAGCGTTGAATCAGGGGGCTTTCAAGCTTTCTTT
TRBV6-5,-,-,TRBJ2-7,CASSSPTELTYEQYF,TGTGCCAGCAGTTCACCTACAGAGCTTACCTACGAGCAGTACTTC
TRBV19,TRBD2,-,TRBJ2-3,CASSKTSGSYSDTQYF,TGTGCCAGTAGTAAGACTAGCGGGAGCTACTCCGATACGCAGTATTTT
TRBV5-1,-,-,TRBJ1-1,CASSLAVLGTEAFF,TGCGCCAGCAGCTTGGCGGTCCTTGGCACTGAAGCTTTCTTT
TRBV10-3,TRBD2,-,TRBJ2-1,CAIGTLRERNEQFF,TGTGCCATCGGTACTCTGCGGGAGCGGAATGAGCAGTTCTTC
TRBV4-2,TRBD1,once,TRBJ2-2,CASSQATGGATGELFF,TGTGCCAGCAGCCAAGCCACAGGGGGAGCTACCGGGGAGCTGTTTTTT
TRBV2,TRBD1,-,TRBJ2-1,CASRERTGYTNEQFF,TGTGCCAGCAGAGAACGGACAGGGTATACCAATGAGCAGTTCTTC